The rows below give T cell receptor beta chains drawn from one sample of a study of T-cell memory formation after mild COVID-19. TCRdb called the 5' RACE reads again in MiXCR, with one record for every CDR3 protein. The sample records under 550,000 distinct CDR3 sequences, about 20% being singletons. The sample was PBMCs or a T cell subset sorted from them (not recorded which). These receptors were taken from an adult woman who had mild COVID-19 (a few samples of this study predate the infection). Cell type and time point are not known. The CDR3 runs from the conserved cysteine through the conserved F or W. Fields, in order: clone size, V gene, D gene, J gene, CDR3 DNA, CDR3 protein. A D gene is named only where the DNA matches it firmly. Clone sizes are given selectively: once, few, many, or a class where the clone is expanded.

clone size: .
V gene: TRBV30
D gene: .
J gene: TRBJ2-3
CDR3 DNA: TGTGCCTGGAAGGTGGGTGGCGGGATGGATACGCAGTATTTT
CDR3 protein: CAWKVGGGMDTQYF

clone size: many
V gene: TRBV5-1
D gene: .
J gene: TRBJ1-1
CDR3 DNA: TGCGCCAGCGATGAAACAGGACAGCCGAACACTGAAGCTTTCTTT
CDR3 protein: CASDETGQPNTEAFF

clone size: many
V gene: TRBV27
D gene: .
J gene: TRBJ2-1
CDR3 DNA: TGTGCCAGCAGTTTAGCAGAAAGCTCCTACAATGAGCAGTTCTTC
CDR3 protein: CASSLAESSYNEQFF

clone size: few
V gene: TRBV20-1
D gene: TRBD2
J gene: TRBJ2-5
CDR3 DNA: TGCAGTGCTAGGGGGACTAGCGCCACGGAGACCCAGTACTTC
CDR3 protein: CSARGTSATETQYF

clone size: few
V gene: TRBV18
D gene: .
J gene: TRBJ2-1
CDR3 DNA: TGTGCCAGCTCTCGATTACAGGATGAGCAGTTCTTC
CDR3 protein: CASSRLQDEQFF

clone size: few
V gene: TRBV11-1
D gene: TRBD2
J gene: TRBJ2-6
CDR3 DNA: TGTGCCAGCAGCTCACTAGCGGGGGGGCTTGGGGCCAACGTCCTGACTTTC
CDR3 protein: CASSSLAGGLGANVLTF

clone size: .
V gene: TRBV20-1
D gene: .
J gene: TRBJ1-2
CDR3 DNA: TGCAGTGCTAGAGTGGAAAGGCCCTATGGCTACACCTTC
CDR3 protein: CSARVERPYGYTF

clone size: few
V gene: TRBV18
D gene: TRBD2
J gene: TRBJ2-1
CDR3 DNA: TGTGCCAGCTCACCGGGACTAGCGGGGCTAGGGGAGCAGTTCTTC
CDR3 protein: CASSPGLAGLGEQFF

clone size: .
V gene: TRBV12-3/TRBV12-4
D gene: .
J gene: TRBJ2-6
CDR3 DNA: TGTGCCAGCAGCCGAAACTCTGGGGCCAACGTCCTGACTTTC
CDR3 protein: CASSRNSGANVLTF

clone size: few
V gene: TRBV6-5
D gene: .
J gene: TRBJ1-2
CDR3 DNA: TGTGCCAGCATGAACGGAGGCTATGGCTACACCTTC
CDR3 protein: CASMNGGYGYTF

clone size: .
V gene: TRBV29-1
D gene: TRBD1
J gene: TRBJ1-1
CDR3 DNA: TGCAGCGCCGTCTTTCGACAGGGGGGCACTGAAGCTTTCTTT
CDR3 protein: CSAVFRQGGTEAFF

clone size: .
V gene: TRBV12-3/TRBV12-4
D gene: TRBD1
J gene: TRBJ1-3
CDR3 DNA: TGTGCCAGCAGTTTATGGGCAGGGGGTACCTACTCTGGAAACACCATATATTTT
CDR3 protein: CASSLWAGGTYSGNTIYF

clone size: .
V gene: TRBV29-1
D gene: .
J gene: TRBJ2-1
CDR3 DNA: TGCAGCGTTGATATTCAGGGCCCCTACAATGAGCAGTTCTTC
CDR3 protein: CSVDIQGPYNEQFF